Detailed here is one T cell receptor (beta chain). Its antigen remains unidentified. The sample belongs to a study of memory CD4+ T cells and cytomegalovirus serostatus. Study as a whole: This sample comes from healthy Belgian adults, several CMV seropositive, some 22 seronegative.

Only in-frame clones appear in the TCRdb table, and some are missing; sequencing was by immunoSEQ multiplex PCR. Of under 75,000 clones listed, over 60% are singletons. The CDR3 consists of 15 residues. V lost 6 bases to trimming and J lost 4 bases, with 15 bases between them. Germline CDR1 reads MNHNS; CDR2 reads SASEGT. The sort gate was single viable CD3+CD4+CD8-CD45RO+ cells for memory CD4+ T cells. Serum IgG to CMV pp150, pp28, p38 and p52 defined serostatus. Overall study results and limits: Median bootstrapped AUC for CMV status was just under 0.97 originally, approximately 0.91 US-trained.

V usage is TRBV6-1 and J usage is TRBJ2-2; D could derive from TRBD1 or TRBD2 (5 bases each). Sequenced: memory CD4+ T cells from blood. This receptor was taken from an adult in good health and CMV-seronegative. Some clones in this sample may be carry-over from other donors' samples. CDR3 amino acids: CASRREAGITGELFF. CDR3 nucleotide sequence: TGTGCCAGCAGGAGGGAAGCAGGGATCACCGGGGAGCTGTTTTTT.